This T cell receptor (beta chain) was obtained from a study of T cell responses to AZD1222 COVID-19 vaccine. The study, taken as a whole, reports: A mostly white British donor set with more females was recruited, and clonal diversity was possibly underestimated. Sampling captured repertoires only after the peak T cell response. With two AZD1222 doses given, Spike-specific TCR breadth and depth both rose.

Germline-derived CDR1 and CDR2 are LNHDA and SQIVND (reference sequence). The CDR3 spans 12 residues. Trimming took 6 bases from V and 8 from J, leaving 10 bases between them. Of note for this clone: Its antigen remains unidentified.

Both about-4-week and about-12-week second-dose recipients were combined. Sequenced by immunoSEQ multiplex PCR; TCRdb stores in-frame clones only, minus some. Of roughly 100,000 clones listed, roughly 87% were seen once; the top ten hold roughly 45%. The sample was peripheral blood, taken 28 days after the second AZD1222 dose. The chain employs TRBV19 and TRBJ1-4; possibly TRBD1 for D (5 bases). The TCR comes from an adult who received the AZD1222 COVID-19 vaccine. CDR3 sequence (DNA): TGTGCCAGTAGCCGGGACGTCGAAAAACTGTTTTTT. It specifies CASSRDVEKLFF.